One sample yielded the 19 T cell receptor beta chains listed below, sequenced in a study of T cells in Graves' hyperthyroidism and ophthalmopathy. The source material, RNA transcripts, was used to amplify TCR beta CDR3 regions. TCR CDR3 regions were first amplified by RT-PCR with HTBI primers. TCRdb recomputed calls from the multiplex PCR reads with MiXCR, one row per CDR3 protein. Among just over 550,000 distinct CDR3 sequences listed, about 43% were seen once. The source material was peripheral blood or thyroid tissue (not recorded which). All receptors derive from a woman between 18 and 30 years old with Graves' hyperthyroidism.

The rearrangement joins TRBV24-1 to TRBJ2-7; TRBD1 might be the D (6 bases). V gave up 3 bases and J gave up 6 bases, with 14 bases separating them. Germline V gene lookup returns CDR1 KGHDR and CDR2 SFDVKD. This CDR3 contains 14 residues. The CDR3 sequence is CATSDIQQGGEQYF. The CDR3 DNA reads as TGTGCCACCAGTGATATACAACAGGGTGGCGAGCAGTACTTC.

For the CDR3, the DNA is TGTGCCAGCAGCTGGGACAAATCCTACGAGCAGTACTTC. Translation: CASSWDKSYEQYF. This chain links TRBV7-8 with TRBJ2-7; D may be TRBD1 (6 bases). The germline V gene has CDR1 SGHVS and CDR2 FQNEAQ. V was shortened by 4 bases and J by 1 base, with 8 bases between the two germline ends. The CDR3 is 13 residues long.

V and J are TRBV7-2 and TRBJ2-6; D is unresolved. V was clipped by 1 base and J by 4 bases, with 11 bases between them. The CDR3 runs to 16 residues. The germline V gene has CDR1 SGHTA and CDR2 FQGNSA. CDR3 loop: CASSLGSGSGANVLTF. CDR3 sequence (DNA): TGTGCCAGCAGCTTAGGTTCGGGTTCAGGGGCCAACGTCCTGACTTTC. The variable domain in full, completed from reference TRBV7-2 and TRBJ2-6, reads GAGVSQSPSNKVTEKGKDVELRCDPISGHTALYWYRQSLGQGLEFLIYFQGNSAPDKSGLPSDRFSAERTGGSVSTLTIQRTQQEDSAVYLCASSLGSGSGANVLTFGAGSRLTVL.

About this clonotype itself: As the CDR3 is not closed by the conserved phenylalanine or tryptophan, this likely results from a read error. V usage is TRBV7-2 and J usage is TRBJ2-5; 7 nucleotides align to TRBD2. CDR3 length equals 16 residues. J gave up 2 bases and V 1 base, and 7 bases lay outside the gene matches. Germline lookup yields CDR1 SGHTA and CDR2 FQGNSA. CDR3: CASSLVRLADQETQYL. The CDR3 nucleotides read TGTGCCAGCAGCTTAGTTAGGCTAGCGGATCAAGAGACCCAGTACCTC.

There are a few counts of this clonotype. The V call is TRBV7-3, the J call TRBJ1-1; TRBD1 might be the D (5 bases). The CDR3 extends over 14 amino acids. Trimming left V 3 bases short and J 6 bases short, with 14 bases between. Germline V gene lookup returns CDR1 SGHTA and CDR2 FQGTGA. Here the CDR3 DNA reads TGTGCCAGCAGCTTGGTCCCAGGGTCGGCTGAAGCTTTCTTT. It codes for CASSLVPGSAEAFF.

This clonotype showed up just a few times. CDR3 in DNA: TGTGCCAGCAGCCAAGAAACGGGGCACTCCTACGAGCAGTACTTC. The encoded protein is CASSQETGHSYEQYF. The J gene is TRBJ2-7, the V gene TRBV5-4, with D possibly being TRBD1 or TRBD2 (5 bases each). Per germline, CDR1 SGHNT and CDR2 YYREEE (reference sequence). This CDR3 comprises 15 residues. The V and J ends lost 4 bases and 0 bases respectively, with 14 bases between them. The full variable domain, completed using reference TRBV5-4 and TRBJ2-7, is ETGVTQSPTHLIKTRGQQVTLRCSSQSGHNTVSWYQQALGQGPQFIFQYYREEENGRGNFPPRFSGLQFPNYSSELNVNALELDDSALYLCASSQETGHSYEQYFGPGTRLTVT.

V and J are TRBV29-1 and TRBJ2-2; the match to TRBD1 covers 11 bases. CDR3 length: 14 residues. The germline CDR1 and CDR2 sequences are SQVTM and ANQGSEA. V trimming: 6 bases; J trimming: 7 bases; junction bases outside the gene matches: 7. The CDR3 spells CSVTGQGAYGELFF. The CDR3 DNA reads TGCAGCGTAACCGGACAGGGGGCTTACGGGGAGCTGTTTTTT.

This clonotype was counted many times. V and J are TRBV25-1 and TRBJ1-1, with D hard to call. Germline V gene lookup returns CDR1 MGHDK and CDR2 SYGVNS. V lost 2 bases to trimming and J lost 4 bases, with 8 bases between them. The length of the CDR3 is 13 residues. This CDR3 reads CASSEIRATEAFF. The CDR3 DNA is TGTGCCAGCAGTGAAATAAGGGCCACTGAAGCTTTCTTT.

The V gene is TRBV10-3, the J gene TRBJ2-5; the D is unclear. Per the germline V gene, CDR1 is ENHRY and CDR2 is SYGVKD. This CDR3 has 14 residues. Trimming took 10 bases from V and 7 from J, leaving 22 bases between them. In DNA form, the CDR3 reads TGTGCCACCCTAACGGGTACCTCGATAGGGACCCAGTACTTC. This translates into CATLTGTSIGTQYF.

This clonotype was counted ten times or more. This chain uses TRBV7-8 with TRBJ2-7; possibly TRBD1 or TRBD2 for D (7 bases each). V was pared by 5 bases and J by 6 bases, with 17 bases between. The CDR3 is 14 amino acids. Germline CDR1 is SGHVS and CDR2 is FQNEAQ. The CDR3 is CASSQQGGGVEQYF. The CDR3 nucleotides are TGTGCCAGCAGCCAGCAGGGAGGGGGCGTCGAGCAGTACTTC.

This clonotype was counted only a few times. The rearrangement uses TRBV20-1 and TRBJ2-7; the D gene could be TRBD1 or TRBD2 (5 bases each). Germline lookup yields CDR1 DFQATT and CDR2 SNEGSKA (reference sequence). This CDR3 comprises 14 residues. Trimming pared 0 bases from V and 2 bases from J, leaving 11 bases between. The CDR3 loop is CSARDKGTTYEQYF. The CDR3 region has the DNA TGCAGTGCTAGAGACAAGGGGACGACCTACGAGCAGTACTTC.

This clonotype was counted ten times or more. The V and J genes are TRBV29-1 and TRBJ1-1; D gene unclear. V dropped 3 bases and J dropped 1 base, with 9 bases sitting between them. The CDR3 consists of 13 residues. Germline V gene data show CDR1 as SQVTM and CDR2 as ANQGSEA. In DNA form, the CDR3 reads TGCAGCGTTGAGTTTGCGGAGAACACTGAAGCTTTCTTT. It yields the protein CSVEFAENTEAFF. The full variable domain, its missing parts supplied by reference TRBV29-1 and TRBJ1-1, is SAVISQKPSRDICQRGTSLTIQCQVDSQVTMMFWYRQQPGQSLTLIATANQGSEATYESGFVIDKFPISRPNLTFSTLTVSNMSPEDSSIYLCSVEFAENTEAFFGQGTRLTVV.

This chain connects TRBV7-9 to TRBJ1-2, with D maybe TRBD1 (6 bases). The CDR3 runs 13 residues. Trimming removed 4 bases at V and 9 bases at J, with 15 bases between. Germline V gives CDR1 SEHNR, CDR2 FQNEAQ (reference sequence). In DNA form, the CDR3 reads TGTGCCAGCAGCTCCTCAGGGGCTGGGAGCTACACCTTC. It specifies CASSSSGAGSYTF.

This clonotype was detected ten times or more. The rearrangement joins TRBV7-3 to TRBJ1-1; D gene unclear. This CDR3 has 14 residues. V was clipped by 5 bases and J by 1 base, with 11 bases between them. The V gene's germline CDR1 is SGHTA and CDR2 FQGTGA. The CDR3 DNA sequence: TGTGCCAGCAGCCCAAGTGCGGCGAACACTGAAGCTTTCTTT. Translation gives CASSPSAANTEAFF.

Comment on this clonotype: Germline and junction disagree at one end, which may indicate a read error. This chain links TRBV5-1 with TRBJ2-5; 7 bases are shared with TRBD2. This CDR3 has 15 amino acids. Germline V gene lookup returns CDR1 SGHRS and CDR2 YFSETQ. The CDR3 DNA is TGTGCCAGCAGCCCCATAGGACTAGACGCAAAGACCCAGTACTTC. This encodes CASSPIGLDAKTQYF.

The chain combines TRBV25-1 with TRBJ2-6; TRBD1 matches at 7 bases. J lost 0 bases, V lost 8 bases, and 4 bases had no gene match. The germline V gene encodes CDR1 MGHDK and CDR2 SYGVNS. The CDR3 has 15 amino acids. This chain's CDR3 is CASVPGGSGANVLTF. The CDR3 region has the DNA TGTGCCAGCGTTCCAGGGGGCTCTGGGGCCAACGTCCTGACTTTC.

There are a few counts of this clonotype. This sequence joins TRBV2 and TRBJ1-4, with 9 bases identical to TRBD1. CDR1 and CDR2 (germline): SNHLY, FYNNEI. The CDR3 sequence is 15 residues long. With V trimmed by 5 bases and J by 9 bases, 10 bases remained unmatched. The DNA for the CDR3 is TGTGCCAGCAGTTACAGGGACAGGGAACGGAAAAAACTGTTTTTT. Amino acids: CASSYRDRERKKLFF.

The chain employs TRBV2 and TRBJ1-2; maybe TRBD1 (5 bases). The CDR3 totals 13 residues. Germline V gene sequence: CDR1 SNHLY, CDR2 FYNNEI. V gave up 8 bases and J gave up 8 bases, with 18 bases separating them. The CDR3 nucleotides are TGTGCCAGCTCATACGCAGGGTGGAGGGGCTACACCTTC. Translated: CASSYAGWRGYTF.

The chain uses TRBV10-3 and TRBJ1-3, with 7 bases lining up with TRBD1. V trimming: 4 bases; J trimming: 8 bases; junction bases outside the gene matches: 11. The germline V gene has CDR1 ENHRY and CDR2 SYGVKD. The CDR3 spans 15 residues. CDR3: CAISGQGDYGYTIYF. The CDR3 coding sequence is TGTGCCATCAGTGGACAGGGCGACTATGGCTACACCATATATTTT.